This TCR beta chain was observed in a study of blood T cell repertoires in COVID-19 (dated by TCRdb to 2020 to 2021). A note on the overall study: Samples from collaborators originated in the United States, Italy and Spain and spanned both the acute and convalescent phases of COVID-19. The sample metadata nearly always contained a de-identified subject ID, COVID-19 status, age in years and sex. The material from the prospective study consisted of cDNA or gDNA derived from T cells, B-cell-depleted T cells, or PBMCs. A freely available public database, intended as a resource for researchers studying the immune response to SARS-CoV-2, is where the repertoires were released. Where HLA class I and class II types were available, the types were taken from metadata supplied by the sample provider, not from assay-based typing. The dataset comprised deeply sampled blood TCRbeta repertoires from subjects exposed to, actively infected with, or recovered from COVID-19. Samples were obtained from the ongoing ImmuneRACE study (first 160 participants) and from over 1,000 subjects provided by 6 global collaborators. General study outcomes and caveats: The amount of clinical and demographic metadata varied by source and participant and was provided uncurated.

TCRbeta CDR3 regions were amplified from genomic DNA by means of the immunoSEQ Assay, a bias-controlled multiplex PCR. The authors' pipeline ran thus. The number of nucleated cells in each sample was estimated from the amplification of reference gene primers within the assay. Sequence reads were collapsed and filtered to measure the absolute abundance of every unique TCRbeta CDR3 rearrangement. For each sample, productive Simpson clonality was calculated as the square root of Simpson's diversity index across productive rearrangements. TCRdb's version of the immuneACCESS table is confined to in-frame rearrangements and falls short of the full clone set. An unresolved V gene accounts for under half of the shortfall where checked; the remainder is of unknown origin. The DNA was the basis for D and trimming; V, J and clone size are from that table. This sample holds approximately 150,000 clones; roughly 89% were observed only once. Jointly, the top ten make up more than 5% of the sample.

Each collaborating institution followed its own protocols to collect whole blood in K2EDTA tubes. Collaborator samples were shipped for TCRbeta analysis as frozen whole blood, isolated PBMCs, or DNA extracted from either sample type. Trimming leaves V shorter by 3 bases and J shorter by 1 base, with the junction holding 3 bases beyond the gene matches. Via the germline V gene, CDR1 is SGHVS and CDR2 FNYEAQ. Including cysteine and phenylalanine, the CDR3 has 15 amino acids. Here the CDR3 DNA is all that survives: 45 bases in frame from base 1. A note on this clone: The antigen it recognizes is unknown. No quality values exist for individual bases; no much larger clone is one base distant.

The sequencing input was peripheral blood. The chain is encoded by TRBV7-6 joined to TRBJ2-5; a stretch of 9 junction bases matches TRBD2. This receptor was taken from a human donor in a cohort sampled during active COVID-19. The CDR3 reads CASSFGGGAQETQYF. The DNA reads TGTGCCAGCAGCTTTGGCGGGGGGGCCCAAGAGACCCAGTACTTC.